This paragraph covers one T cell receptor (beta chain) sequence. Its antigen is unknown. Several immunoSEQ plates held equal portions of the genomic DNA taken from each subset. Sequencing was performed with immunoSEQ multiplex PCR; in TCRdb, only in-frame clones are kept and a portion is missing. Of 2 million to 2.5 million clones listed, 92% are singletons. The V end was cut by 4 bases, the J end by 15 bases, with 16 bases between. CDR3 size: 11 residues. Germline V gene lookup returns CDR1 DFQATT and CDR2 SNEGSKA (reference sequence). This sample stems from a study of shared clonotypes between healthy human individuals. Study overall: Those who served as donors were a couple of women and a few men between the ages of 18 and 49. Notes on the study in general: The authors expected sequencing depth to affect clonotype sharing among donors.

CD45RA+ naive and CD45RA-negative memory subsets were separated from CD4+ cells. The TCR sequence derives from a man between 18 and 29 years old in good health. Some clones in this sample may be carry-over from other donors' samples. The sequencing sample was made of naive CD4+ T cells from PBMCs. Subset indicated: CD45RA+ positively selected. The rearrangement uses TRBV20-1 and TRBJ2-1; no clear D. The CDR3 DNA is TGCAGTGCTAAAGTCGGCCTACCCGGGTTCTTC. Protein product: CSAKVGLPGFF.